This T cell receptor (beta chain) was sequenced during a study of blood T cell repertoires in COVID-19. Whole-study context: Italy, Spain and the United States were the sources of the convalescent and acute COVID-19 samples. Sources were T cells, B-cell-depleted T cells, or PBMCs; the material itself was cDNA or gDNA.

Per the original data handling: Cell counts per sample came from amplifying reference gene primers. Method: immunoSEQ multiplex PCR; TCRdb's copy keeps in-frame clones and lacks some. V and J calls and clone size are as listed in that table; D and trimming were resolved from the DNA. The table has 210,000 or so clones, over 80% seen once. Patients in Seattle were enrolled during active infection, then followed longitudinally. CDR3 length: 16 residues. Germline assignment: CDR1 SGHDT and CDR2 YYEEEE. The V and J ends lost 2 bases and 2 bases respectively, with 15 bases between them. The chain links TRBV5-6 to TRBJ2-3; TRBD2 might be the D (6 bases). Sequencing was performed on peripheral blood. The receptor's source is a woman in her 30s with COVID-19, enrolled during active disease. This CDR3 reads CASSFPSAIFTDTQYF. The CDR3 bases are TGTGCCAGCAGCTTCCCTAGCGCAATCTTCACAGATACGCAGTATTTT.